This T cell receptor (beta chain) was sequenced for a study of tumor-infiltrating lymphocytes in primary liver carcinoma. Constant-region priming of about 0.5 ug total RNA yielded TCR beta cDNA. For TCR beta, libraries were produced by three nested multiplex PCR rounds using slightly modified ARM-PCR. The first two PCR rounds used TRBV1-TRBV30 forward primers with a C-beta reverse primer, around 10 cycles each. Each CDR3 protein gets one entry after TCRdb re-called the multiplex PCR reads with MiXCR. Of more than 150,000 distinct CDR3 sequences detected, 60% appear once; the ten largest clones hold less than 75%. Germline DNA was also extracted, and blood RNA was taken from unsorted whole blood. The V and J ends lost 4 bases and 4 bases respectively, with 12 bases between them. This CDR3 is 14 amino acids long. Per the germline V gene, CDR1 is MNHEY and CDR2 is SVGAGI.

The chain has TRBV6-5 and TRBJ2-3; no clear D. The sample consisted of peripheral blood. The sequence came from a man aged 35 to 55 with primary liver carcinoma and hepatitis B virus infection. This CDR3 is CASSLNPQADTQYF. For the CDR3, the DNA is TGTGCCAGCAGTTTGAACCCTCAAGCAGATACGCAGTATTTT.